This T cell receptor (beta chain) was sequenced in a study of siplizumab effects on memory and regulatory T cells. General study findings and limits: Alloreactive sequences traceable to unstimulated CD4+ memory cells were significantly reduced by siplizumab.

This clone turned up a few times. Its antigen is currently unknown. Here immunoSEQ multiplex PCR was the method, and the copy in TCRdb shows in-frame clones only, minus some. The sample contains approximately 120,000 clones, 92% of which appear only once. Trimming took 7 bases from V and 4 from J, leaving 13 bases between them. The CDR3 has 14 amino acids. Germline V gene data show CDR1 as SNHLY and CDR2 as FYNNEI. Sequencing was performed on Tregs sorted from blood. The V gene is TRBV2, the J gene TRBJ2-2; D uncertain. The clonotype comes from a human donor in good health. The CDR3 protein is CASTVLQVTGELFF. The DNA for the CDR3 is TGTGCCAGCACGGTTCTACAAGTCACCGGGGAGCTGTTTTTT.